Ten or more counts support the clone carrying this T cell receptor (beta chain). The antigen remains undetermined. Each CDR3 protein gets one entry after TCRdb re-called the reads with MiXCR. The sample includes around 630,000 distinct CDR3 sequences, 20% to 25% of them seen just once. This sample was taken from a study of T cell repertoires in cytomegalovirus infection. Study details: Public signatures in TCR beta pointed to CMV infection and matching HLA type.

The study, taken as a whole, reports: CMV-specific TCR beta clonotypes restricted by HLA-C dominated the ex vivo response.

The V gene end was trimmed by 4 bases and the J gene end by 0 bases; junction bases not matched to a gene: 5. The CDR3 runs 17 residues. Germline-derived CDR1 and CDR2 are SGHAT and FQNNGV. Input material: CD8+ T cells from PBMCs. This rearrangement joins TRBV11-2 to TRBJ2-5; 13 bases fit TRBD2. The receptor was derived from a human donor in good health (CMV status not recorded). Some clones in this sample may be carry-over from other donors' samples. CDR3: CASSYGTSGVYQETQYF. For the CDR3, the DNA is TGTGCCAGCAGCTATGGGACTAGCGGGGTTTACCAAGAGACCCAGTACTTC.